This T cell receptor beta chain derives from a study of technical replicates of blood from a few donors. Repertoires were generated with immunoSEQ multiplex PCR, while TCRdb's copy carries only in-frame clones and drops some. The sample records 60,000 to 90,000 clones, 80% to 95% being singletons. This clone was picked up one time. J lost 5 bases, V lost 2 bases, and 1 base had no gene match. The CDR3 covers 12 residues. The germline V gene encodes CDR1 SGHRS and CDR2 YFSETQ. The material sequenced was T cells isolated from PBMCs. The rearrangement links TRBV5-1 to TRBJ2-7, with 7 bases fitting TRBD1. The clonotype comes from a human donor in good health. Here the CDR3 reads CASSLQGHEQYF. The CDR3 nucleotides are TGCGCCAGCAGCTTACAGGGGCACGAGCAGTACTTC.